A selection of T cell receptor beta chains follows, all from one sample in a study of T cells in Graves' hyperthyroidism and ophthalmopathy. TCRdb used MiXCR to reprocess the multiplex PCR reads, holding one entry per CDR3 protein. Of a few hundred thousand distinct CDR3 sequences listed, around 16% are singletons. Material for sequencing was blood. The receptors originated from a woman aged 25-40 years with Graves' hyperthyroidism. Each CDR3 is given with its conserved first and last residue. The D gene is left open where the match is weak. Rows give clone size only sometimes, using once, few, many, or a class for an expanded clone.

>TRBV7-9|TRBJ2-3|TRBD2|few
CASRKGRLAGVGDTQYF
TGTGCCAGCAGAAAAGGGCGTCTAGCGGGAGTGGGTGATACGCAGTATTTT
>TRBV18|TRBJ2-1|-|few
CASSSGTGRLNEQFF
TGTGCCAGCTCATCCGGGACCGGACGCCTCAATGAGCAGTTCTTC
>TRBV12-3/TRBV12-4|TRBJ2-1|TRBD1|-
CASSLDRGQIYDEQFF
TGTGCCAGCAGTTTGGATCGGGGACAGATATACGATGAGCAGTTCTTC
>TRBV6-2/TRBV6-3|TRBJ2-7|-|-
CASTPSSGEQYF
TGTGCCAGCACCCCTTCGTCGGGCGAGCAGTACTTC
>TRBV6-1|TRBJ1-5|-|many
CASSDQKGLRNQPQHF
TGTGCCAGCAGTGACCAAAAGGGACTCCGCAATCAGCCCCAGCATTTT
>TRBV28|TRBJ1-1|-|many
CASSLMGVTEAFF
TGTGCCAGCAGTTTAATGGGGGTCACTGAAGCTTTCTTT
>TRBV19|TRBJ2-1|-|-
CASSIGPSLVNEQFF
TGTGCCAGTAGTATAGGTCCCTCATTGGTCAATGAGCAGTTCTTC
>TRBV7-4|TRBJ1-5|TRBD1|-
CASSLNRTGGNQPQHF
TGTGCCAGCAGCTTGAATAGGACAGGGGGCAATCAGCCCCAGCATTTT
>TRBV5-4|TRBJ2-5|-|many
CASSSTGRETQYF
TGTGCCAGCAGCTCAACAGGGCGAGAGACCCAGTACTTC
>TRBV18|TRBJ1-1|-|many
CASSTGHGGARDTEAFF
TGTGCCAGCTCGACCGGCCACGGGGGGGCGAGGGACACTGAAGCTTTCTTT
>TRBV5-1|TRBJ2-1|TRBD2|few
CASSLTSEGYNEQFF
TGCGCCAGCAGCTTAACTAGCGAGGGATACAATGAGCAGTTCTTC
>TRBV11-3|TRBJ1-1|-|many
CASSKDSTGEAFF
TGTGCCAGCAGCAAGGACAGCACCGGCGAAGCTTTCTTT
>TRBV6-2/TRBV6-3|TRBJ1-1|-|few
CASRLRTPVAQSTNTEAFF
TGTGCCAGCAGGCTCCGGACACCAGTCGCCCAGTCGACGAACACTGAAGCTTTCTTT
>TRBV27|TRBJ2-7|-|few
CASSLGSQREQYF
TGTGCCAGCAGTTTAGGTTCGCAGCGGGAGCAGTACTTC
>TRBV12-3/TRBV12-4|TRBJ2-1|-|few
CASSRQLSSYNEQFF
TGTGCCAGCAGCCGACAGCTGAGCTCCTACAATGAGCAGTTCTTC
>TRBV20-1|TRBJ2-3|-|many
CSARITRVTDTQYF
TGCAGTGCTAGAATCACTAGAGTCACAGATACGCAGTATTTT
>TRBV2|TRBJ2-1|TRBD2|many
CASSVGTSTYNEQFF
TGTGCCAGCAGTGTGGGGACTAGTACCTACAATGAGCAGTTCTTC
>TRBV11-2|TRBJ1-2|-|many
CASSLRRGGGYTF
TGTGCCAGCAGCTTAAGGAGGGGCGGTGGCTACACCTTC
>TRBV7-2|TRBJ2-7|TRBD1|-
CASSPNPGQSRYEQYF
TGTGCCAGCAGCCCCAACCCGGGACAGAGTCGATACGAGCAGTACTTC
>TRBV2|TRBJ2-7|-|many
CAGGTGPYPYEQYF
TGTGCCGGGGGAACCGGGCCCTATCCCTACGAGCAGTACTTC
>TRBV7-6|TRBJ2-7|TRBD2|many
CASSPGLAGNSYEQYF
TGTGCCAGCAGCCCCGGACTAGCGGGAAACTCCTACGAGCAGTACTTC
>TRBV7-3|TRBJ2-3|-|-
CASSRSSTSSTDTQYF
TGTGCCAGCAGCCGTTCCTCCACTTCTAGCACAGATACGCAGTATTTT
>TRBV4-1|TRBJ2-1|TRBD2|few
CASSQEGGRAYNEQFF
TGCGCCAGCAGCCAAGAGGGCGGGAGGGCCTACAATGAGCAGTTCTTC
>TRBV12-3/TRBV12-4|TRBJ2-7|-|few
CASSLESPSYEQYF
TGTGCCAGCAGTTTAGAAAGTCCCTCCTACGAGCAGTACTTC
>TRBV20-1|TRBJ2-1|-|many
CSARLGGGYSYNEQFF
TGCAGTGCTAGATTGGGCGGCGGATACTCCTACAATGAGCAGTTCTTC
>TRBV7-2|TRBJ2-7|-|few
CASSLELGLPYEQYF
TGTGCCAGCAGCTTAGAGTTAGGACTACCCTACGAGCAGTACTTC
>TRBV28|TRBJ1-6|-|few
CASSFASTSPLHF
TGTGCCAGCAGTTTCGCGTCTACTTCACCCCTCCACTTT
>TRBV6-1|TRBJ2-7|-|many
CASSYEQYF
TGTGCCAGCAGCTACGAGCAGTACTTC
>TRBV6-5|TRBJ1-2|-|-
CASSSGGSDGYTF
TGTGCCAGCAGTTCGGGAGGTAGTGATGGCTACACCTTC
>TRBV15|TRBJ1-4|-|few
CATSSSPMLGLFF
TGTGCCACCAGCAGTAGCCCGATGCTGGGACTGTTTTTT
>TRBV3-1|TRBJ2-2|-|-
CASSQGAGNTGELFF
TGTGCCAGCAGCCAAGGGGCGGGGAACACCGGGGAGCTGTTTTTT
>TRBV28|TRBJ1-1|-|few
CASIPSQVNTEAFF
TGTGCCAGCATTCCTAGCCAAGTGAACACTGAAGCTTTCTTT
>TRBV6-1|TRBJ2-4|-|few
CASSYLRGHKILAKNIQYF
TGTGCCAGCAGTTATCTTCGGGGTCACAAGATTTTAGCCAAAAACATTCAGTACTTC
>TRBV5-1|TRBJ2-6|TRBD1|-
CASSLDPGQRFSGANVLTF
TGTGCCAGCAGCTTGGATCCGGGACAGAGGTTCTCTGGGGCCAACGTCCTGACTTTC
>TRBV14|TRBJ1-6|-|few
CASSQDLGSPLHF
TGTGCCAGCAGCCAAGATCTGGGATCACCCCTCCACTTT
>TRBV20-1|TRBJ2-1|TRBD2|few
CSARVAGLAYNEQFF
TGCAGTGCTAGAGTGGCGGGACTAGCTTACAATGAGCAGTTCTTC
>TRBV7-2|TRBJ2-3|TRBD2|many
CASSLEAGTSDTQYF
TGTGCCAGCAGCTTAGAAGCGGGGACCAGTGATACGCAGTATTTT
>TRBV7-9|TRBJ1-2|TRBD1|many
CASSLIDRGAYGYTF
TGTGCCAGCAGCTTGATCGACAGGGGCGCATATGGCTACACCTTC
>TRBV5-4|TRBJ1-1|-|-
CASTTAAGINTEAFF
TGTGCCAGCACCACGGCAGCAGGGATCAACACTGAAGCTTTCTTT
>TRBV9|TRBJ2-1|-|-
CASSSHSRVAVNEQFF
TGTGCCAGCAGCTCCCATTCTCGGGTAGCGGTTAATGAGCAGTTCTTC
>TRBV4-3|TRBJ2-1|-|-
CASSQDRLFLNNEQFF
TGCGCCAGCAGCCAAGATCGCCTGTTCTTAAACAATGAGCAGTTCTTC
>TRBV5-5|TRBJ2-7|TRBD2|-
CASSQGTSGPNAAYEQYF
TGTGCCAGCAGCCAAGGGACTAGCGGACCCAATGCAGCCTACGAGCAGTACTTC
>TRBV28|TRBJ2-7|TRBD2|once
CASGGLPPGGTTYEQYF
TGTGCCAGCGGTGGCCTCCCACCGGGAGGGACAACCTACGAGCAGTACTTC